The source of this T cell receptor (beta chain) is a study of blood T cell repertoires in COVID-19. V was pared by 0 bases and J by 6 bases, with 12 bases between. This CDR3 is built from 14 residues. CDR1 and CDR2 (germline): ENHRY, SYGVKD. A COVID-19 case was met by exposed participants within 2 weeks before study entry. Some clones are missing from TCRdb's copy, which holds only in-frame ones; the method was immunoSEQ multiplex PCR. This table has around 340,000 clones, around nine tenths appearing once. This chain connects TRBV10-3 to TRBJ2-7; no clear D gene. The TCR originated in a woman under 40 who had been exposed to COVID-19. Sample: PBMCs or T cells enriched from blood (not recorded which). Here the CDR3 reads CAISESIQIGEQYF. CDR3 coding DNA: TGTGCCATCAGTGAGTCAATCCAAATCGGCGAGCAGTACTTC.